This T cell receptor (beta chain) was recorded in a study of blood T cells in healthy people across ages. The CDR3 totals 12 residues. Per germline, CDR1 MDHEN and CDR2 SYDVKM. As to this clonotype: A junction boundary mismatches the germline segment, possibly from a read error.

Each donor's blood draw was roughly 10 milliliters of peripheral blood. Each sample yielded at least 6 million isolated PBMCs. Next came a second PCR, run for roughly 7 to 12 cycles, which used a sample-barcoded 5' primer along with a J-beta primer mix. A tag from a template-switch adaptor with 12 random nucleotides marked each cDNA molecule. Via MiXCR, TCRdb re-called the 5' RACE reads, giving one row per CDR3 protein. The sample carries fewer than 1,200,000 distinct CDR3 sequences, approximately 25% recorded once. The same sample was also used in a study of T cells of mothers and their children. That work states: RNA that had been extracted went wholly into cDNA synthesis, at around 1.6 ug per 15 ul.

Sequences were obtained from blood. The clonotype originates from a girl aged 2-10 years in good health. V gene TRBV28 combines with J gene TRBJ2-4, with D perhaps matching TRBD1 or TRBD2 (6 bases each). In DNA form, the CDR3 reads TGTGCCAGCGGTTTTCCCCGGGGGCCTCAGTACTTC. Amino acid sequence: CASGFPRGPQYF.